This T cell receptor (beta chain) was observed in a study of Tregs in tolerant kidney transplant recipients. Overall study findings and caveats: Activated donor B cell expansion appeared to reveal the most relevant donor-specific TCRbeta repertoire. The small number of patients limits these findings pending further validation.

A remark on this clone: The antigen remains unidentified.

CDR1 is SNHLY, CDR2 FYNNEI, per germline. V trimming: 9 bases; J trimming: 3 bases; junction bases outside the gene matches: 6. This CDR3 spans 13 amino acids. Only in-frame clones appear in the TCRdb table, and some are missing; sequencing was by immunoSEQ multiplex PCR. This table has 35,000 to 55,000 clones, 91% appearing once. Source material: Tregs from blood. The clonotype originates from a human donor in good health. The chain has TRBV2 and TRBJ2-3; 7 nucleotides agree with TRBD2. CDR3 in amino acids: CASMRERTDTQYF. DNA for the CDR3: TGTGCCAGTATGCGGGAGAGAACAGATACGCAGTATTTT.